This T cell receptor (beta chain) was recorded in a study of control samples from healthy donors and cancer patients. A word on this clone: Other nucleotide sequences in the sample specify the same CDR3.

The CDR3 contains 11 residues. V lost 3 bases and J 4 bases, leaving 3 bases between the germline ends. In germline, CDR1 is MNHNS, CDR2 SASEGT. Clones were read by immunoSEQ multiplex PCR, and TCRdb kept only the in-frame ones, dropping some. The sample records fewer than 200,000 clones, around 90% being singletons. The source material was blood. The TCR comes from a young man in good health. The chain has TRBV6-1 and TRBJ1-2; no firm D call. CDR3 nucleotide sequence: TGTGCCAGCAGTGATAGCTATGGCTACACCTTC. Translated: CASSDSYGYTF.